A single sample gave rise to the 18 T cell receptor beta chains below, sequenced in a study of shared clonotypes between healthy human individuals. TCRdb's copy holds only in-frame clones and misses some; the assay was immunoSEQ multiplex PCR. The sample has approximately 480,000 clones, over 75% seen once; the top ten hold under 15%. The sequenced sample consisted of PBMCs. The receptors shown here come from a woman between 40 and 50 years old in good health. Some clones in this sample may be carry-over from other donors' samples.

V and J are TRBV29-1 and TRBJ2-1; 10 nucleotides align to TRBD2. V lost 0 bases and J lost 12; bases outside the gene matches: 14. From germline, CDR1 is SQVTM and CDR2 ANQGSEA. The CDR3 has 16 residues. CDR3 DNA: TGCAGCGTTGAAGATCTGGCTAGCGGGAGTCCCGTTACGCAGTTCTTC. Its translation: CSVEDLASGSPVTQFF.

The chain links TRBV9 to TRBJ2-7; D gene unclear. The germline V gene has CDR1 SGDLS and CDR2 YYNGEE. Trimming left V 4 bases short and J 7 bases short, with 9 bases between. The CDR3 consists of 11 residues. DNA of the CDR3: TGTGCCAGCAGCCTCGGCGGAGAGCAGTACTTC. Translation gives CASSLGGEQYF.

The chain's CDR3 is CASFPFRGENTEAFF. In nucleotides, the CDR3 is TGTGCCAGCTTTCCCTTCAGGGGCGAGAACACTGAAGCTTTCTTT. The V and J genes are TRBV18 and TRBJ1-1; D is possibly TRBD1 (6 bases). V lost 7 bases to trimming and J lost 1 base, with 16 bases between them. CDR1 and CDR2 (germline): KGHSH, LQKENI. The CDR3 is made up of 15 amino acids. The full variable domain, in which reference TRBV18 and TRBJ1-1 provide the parts outside the CDR3, is NAGVMQNPRHLVRRRGQEARLRCSPMKGHSHVYWYRQLPEEGLKFMVYLQKENIIDESGMPKERFSAEFPKEGPSILRIQQVVRGDSAAYFCASFPFRGENTEAFFGQGTRLTVV.

The chain links TRBV28 to TRBJ2-5; D not certain. The J call may be incorrect, as the DNA end agrees better with TRBJ2-7. The CDR3 is 13 residues long. Germline V lookup: CDR1 MDHEN, CDR2 SYDVKM. Written as DNA, the CDR3 is TGTGCCAGCAGTTTTGACTCGAGCTACGAGCAGTACTTC. Amino acid sequence: CASSFDSSYEQYF.

This chain joins TRBV5-1 and TRBJ1-1; D is ambiguous. V lost 3 bases and J lost 2, with 5 bases in between. Germline CDR1 SGHRS, CDR2 YFSETQ. The length of the CDR3 is 12 residues. DNA of the CDR3: TGCGCCAGCAGCTCCCGAAACACTGAAGCTTTCTTT. It specifies CASSSRNTEAFF.

This clone has more than one count but fewer than ten. The chain carries TRBV30 and TRBJ2-7; the D call may be TRBD1 or TRBD2 (5 bases each). Germline assignment: CDR1 GTSNPN and CDR2 SVGIG (reference sequence). This CDR3 is 14 amino acids long. Trimming removed 5 bases at V and 7 bases at J, with 21 bases between. The DNA of the CDR3 is TGTGCCTGGCCTCTTCGGGGCCCCTTCTGGGAGCAGTACTTC. Encoded protein: CAWPLRGPFWEQYF.

The CDR3 loop is CASSLPGQGNTGELFF. The CDR3 DNA reads as TGTGCCAGCAGTTTACCGGGACAGGGGAACACCGGGGAGCTGTTTTTT. J is TRBJ2-2 and V is TRBV28; the match to TRBD1 covers 9 bases. V was pared by 2 bases and J by 1 base, with 2 bases of the junction left unmatched. This CDR3 has 16 residues. Looked up from germline, CDR1 is MDHEN and CDR2 is SYDVKM. Full variable domain (outside the CDR3, taken from reference TRBV28 and TRBJ2-2): DVKVTQSSRYLVKRTGEKVFLECVQDMDHENMFWYRQDPGLGLRLIYFSYDVKMKEKGDIPEGYSVSREKKERFSLILESASTNQTSMYLCASSLPGQGNTGELFFGEGSRLTVL.

The genes are TRBV19 and TRBJ1-1, with a possible D match to TRBD1 (6 bases). This CDR3 is 13 amino acids long. The germline gives CDR1 LNHDA, CDR2 SQIVND (reference sequence). V was pared by 8 bases and J by 5 bases, with 15 bases between. The CDR3 spells CASLWQGSTEAFF. The CDR3 DNA reads TGTGCCAGTTTATGGCAGGGGTCAACTGAAGCTTTCTTT.

As regards this clone: This sequence is one base from a far larger clone and is likely a read error. At the DNA level, this CDR3 is encoded by other sequences in the same sample as well. V usage is TRBV30 and J usage is TRBJ2-5; a possible D gene is TRBD1 (5 bases). This CDR3 is 14 amino acids long. Germline V gene data show CDR1 as GTSNPN and CDR2 as SVGIG (reference sequence). This CDR3 reads CAWSRQIYQETQYF. Here the CDR3 DNA reads TGTGCCTGGAGCCGACAGATCTACCAAGAGACACAGTACTTC.

This chain uses TRBV30 with TRBJ2-1; D may be TRBD1 (5 bases). The germline gives CDR1 GTSNPN, CDR2 SVGIG (reference sequence). The CDR3 runs 14 residues. The V end was cut by 5 bases, the J end by 0 bases, with 11 bases between. The CDR3 sequence is CAWDQQGSYNEQFF. Here the CDR3 DNA reads TGTGCCTGGGACCAGCAGGGCTCCTACAATGAGCAGTTCTTC.

J is TRBJ2-7 and V is TRBV7-2, with TRBD2 matching over 12 bases. This CDR3 contains 14 residues. Germline CDR1 reads SGHTA; CDR2 reads FQGNSA. Trimming took 5 bases from V and 3 from J; bases not matched to a gene: 2. The CDR3 DNA reads as TGTGCCAGCAGCGGACTAGCGGGACTCTACGAGCAGTACTTC. Translated, it gives CASSGLAGLYEQYF. Using reference TRBV7-2 and TRBJ2-7 for the parts outside the CDR3, the full variable domain is GAGVSQSPSNKVTEKGKDVELRCDPISGHTALYWYRQSLGQGLEFLIYFQGNSAPDKSGLPSDRFSAERTGGSVSTLTIQRTQQEDSAVYLCASSGLAGLYEQYFGPGTRLTVT.

The V call is TRBV20-1, the J call TRBJ2-7; no reliable D call. This CDR3 contains 11 residues. Trimming shortened V by 0 bases and J by 3 bases, and 3 bases separated the two germline ends. Germline V gene lookup returns CDR1 DFQATT and CDR2 SNEGSKA (reference sequence). CDR3 DNA: TGCAGTGCTAGAGAGAGCTACGAGCAGTACTTC. Translation: CSARESYEQYF.

The chain uses TRBV7-6 and TRBJ2-1; TRBD2 aligns across 12 bases. The germline CDR1 and CDR2 sequences are SGHVS and FNYEAQ. J gave up 7 bases and V 5 bases, and 21 bases lay outside the gene matches. This CDR3 has 20 residues. The CDR3 nucleotides read TGTGCCAGCAGCCCGGTTCCCTCTCGCGTGACTAGCGGGAGAGGTAATGAGCAGTTCTTC. This codes for CASSPVPSRVTSGRGNEQFF.

The V call is TRBV4-2, the J call TRBJ2-3; D is unresolved. The CDR3 is 16 residues long. The ends were cut back, 3 bases at V and 9 bases at J, with 22 bases in the middle. Germline CDR1 and CDR2: LGHNA and YNFKEQ. CDR3 DNA: TGTGCCAGCAGCCAGGGGTTACACGGCACCGCCTACACGCAGTATTTT. This codes for CASSQGLHGTAYTQYF.

V gene TRBV5-1 combines with J gene TRBJ2-1; 13 bases are a match to TRBD2. V lost 4 bases, J lost 5 bases, and 9 bases stayed unmatched. The CDR3 consists of 17 residues. Germline V gene sequence: CDR1 SGHRS, CDR2 YFSETQ. CDR3 in amino acids: CASSTGLAGAGDNEQFF. In DNA, the CDR3 is TGCGCCAGCAGCACCGGACTAGCGGGGGCAGGGGACAATGAGCAGTTCTTC.

This sequence joins TRBV2 and TRBJ2-2; D might be TRBD1 (6 bases). The CDR3 has 14 amino acids. The V and J ends lost 7 bases and 1 base respectively, with 10 bases between them. The germline gives CDR1 SNHLY, CDR2 FYNNEI. The CDR3 loop is CASTGTLNTGELFF. CDR3 sequence (DNA): TGTGCCAGCACCGGGACACTGAACACCGGGGAGCTGTTTTTT.

This clone was picked up a small number of times. The same CDR3 can be traced to other DNA sequences in this sample. This chain uses TRBV27 with TRBJ2-3; D unresolved. This CDR3 spans 12 amino acids. V was shortened by 6 bases and J by 3 bases, with 7 bases between the two germline ends. Germline V gene data show CDR1 as MNHEY and CDR2 as SMNVEV (reference sequence). The CDR3 coding sequence is TGTGCCAGCAGGGGATCTACAGATACGCAGTATTTT. Protein: CASRGSTDTQYF.

This clone has only a few counts. The rearrangement joins TRBV15 to TRBJ2-3; no reliable D call. The CDR3 is 14 amino acids. Trimming removed 7 bases at V and 1 base at J, with 12 bases between. In germline, CDR1 is LNHNV, CDR2 YYDKDF (reference sequence). The CDR3 region is CATKAVRRTDTQYF. CDR3 DNA: TGTGCCACCAAAGCTGTTCGACGCACAGATACGCAGTATTTT. Supplemented by reference TRBV15 and TRBJ2-3, the full variable domain reads DAMVIQNPRYQVTQFGKPVTLSCSQTLNHNVMYWYQQKSSQAPKLLFHYYDKDFNNEADTPDNFQSRRPNTSFCFLDIRSPGLGDTAMYLCATKAVRRTDTQYFGPGTRLTVL.